A single sample gave rise to the 23 T cell receptor beta chains below, sequenced in a study of blood T cell repertoires in COVID-19 (dated by TCRdb to about 2020). The library was made by the immunoSEQ multiplex PCR assay. TCRdb obtained this table from immuneACCESS and retained in-frame rearrangements with V and J assigned. These tables miss some clones; where compared with another copy, unresolved V genes account for less than half of the shortfall, and the remainder is unexplained. The sample table holds some 150,000 clones, of which about 84% were seen once. The ten largest clones represent roughly 13% of the sample. The material sequenced was peripheral blood. The receptors here all came from a man aged 60-69 years with active or convalescent COVID-19.

The chain combines TRBV7-9 with TRBJ1-2, with D possibly TRBD1 on 6 matching bases. V lost 4 bases and J lost 5, with 14 bases in between. Germline-derived CDR1 and CDR2 are SEHNR and FQNEAQ (reference sequence). The CDR3 covers 14 residues. The CDR3 here is CASSSPRTVYGYTF. The DNA for the CDR3 is TGTGCCAGCAGCTCTCCCCGGACAGTATATGGCTACACCTTC.

This chain connects TRBV4-3 to TRBJ2-2, with a tentative D call TRBD2 (6 bases). With 0 bases removed from V and 3 bases from J, the gap between germline ends came to 11 bases. The germline V gene has CDR1 LGHNA and CDR2 YSLEER. The CDR3 totals 16 residues. DNA of the CDR3: TGCGCCAGCAGCCAAGATGCGGGGCAGGACACCGGGGAGCTGTTTTTT. It specifies CASSQDAGQDTGELFF.

This rearrangement joins TRBV5-1 to TRBJ2-3, with 11 bases aligning to TRBD2. Per germline, CDR1 SGHRS and CDR2 YFSETQ. With V trimmed by 6 bases and J by 7 bases, 4 bases remained unmatched. The CDR3 totals 13 residues. The CDR3 DNA reads as TGCGCCAGCACCGGGACTAGCGGAAATACGCAGTATTTT. Its translation is CASTGTSGNTQYF.

This CDR3 is CATSDPQRYGYTF. CDR3 DNA sequence: TGTGCCACCAGTGATCCACAGCGGTATGGCTACACCTTC. V is TRBV24-1 and J is TRBJ1-2; D remains unclear. V dropped 3 bases and J dropped 5 bases, with 9 bases sitting between them. This CDR3 region has 13 residues. Germline CDR1 is KGHDR and CDR2 is SFDVKD.

The chain couples TRBV19 to TRBJ2-7, with 10 bases fitting TRBD2. Germline lookup yields CDR1 LNHDA and CDR2 SQIVND (reference sequence). The CDR3 is 16 residues long. J was trimmed by 3 bases and V by 3 bases; bases with no gene match: 8. CDR3 sequence (DNA): TGTGCCAGTAGTATCAAGCTAGCGGGAGTCGTCTACGAGCAGTACTTC. Translating it yields CASSIKLAGVVYEQYF.

The rearrangement uses TRBV5-1 and TRBJ1-2, with D possibly TRBD1 on 6 matching bases. Trimming left V 0 bases short and J 4 bases short, with 19 bases between. This CDR3 has 17 residues. Germline V gives CDR1 SGHRS, CDR2 YFSETQ. The CDR3 loop reads CASSLAWRAGASYGYTF. For the CDR3, the DNA is TGCGCCAGCAGCTTGGCATGGCGGGCAGGGGCGAGCTATGGCTACACCTTC. Complete variable domain (other parts from reference TRBV5-1 and TRBJ1-2): KAGVTQTPRYLIKTRGQQVTLSCSPISGHRSVSWYQQTPGQGLQFLFEYFSETQRNKGNFPGRFSGRQFSNSRSEMNVSTLELGDSALYLCASSLAWRAGASYGYTFGSGTRLTVV.

The genes are TRBV5-4 and TRBJ2-3; maybe TRBD2 (5 bases). Germline CDR1 reads SGHNT; CDR2 reads YYREEE (reference sequence). The CDR3 extends over 13 amino acids. Trimming took off 1 base at V and 4 bases at J, with 7 bases between the two ends. CDR3 in amino acids: CASSLRGPDTQYF. The CDR3 bases are TGTGCCAGCAGCTTGCGAGGGCCAGATACGCAGTATTTT.

This clone has a handful of counts. This chain joins TRBV6-6 and TRBJ1-6, with 7 bases identical to TRBD1. V trimming: 4 bases; J trimming: 6 bases; junction bases outside the gene matches: 6. This CDR3 is 15 amino acids long. Per the germline V gene, CDR1 is MNHNY and CDR2 is SVGAGI (reference sequence). CDR3 in DNA: TGTGCCAGCAGTTTTATGCAGGGGGTTAATTCACCCCTCCACTTT. Translation gives CASSFMQGVNSPLHF.

V gene TRBV5-1 combines with J gene TRBJ1-1, with a tentative D call TRBD1 (5 bases). The length of the CDR3 is 14 residues. The germline gives CDR1 SGHRS, CDR2 YFSETQ. Trimming shortened V by 3 bases and J by 4 bases, and 13 bases separated the two germline ends. CDR3 region: CASSWRGGSTEAFF. CDR3 sequence (DNA): TGCGCCAGCAGCTGGCGGGGGGGAAGCACTGAAGCTTTCTTT.

The chain joins TRBV20-1 to TRBJ2-5; 10 bases map to TRBD2. The CDR3 extends over 15 amino acids. Trimming cost V 3 bases and J 3 bases; bases outside gene matches: 7. Germline CDR1 and CDR2: DFQATT and SNEGSKA (reference sequence). The CDR3 loop is CSASRASGGKETQYF. CDR3 in DNA: TGCAGTGCTAGTCGGGCTAGCGGGGGAAAAGAGACCCAGTACTTC.

The chain links TRBV18 to TRBJ1-1; D call uncertain. The germline V gene has CDR1 KGHSH and CDR2 LQKENI. Deletions cut 6 bases from V and 3 bases from J, with 11 bases between. The CDR3 is made up of 13 amino acids. Here the CDR3 reads CASSRSGDTEAFF. The CDR3 DNA is TGTGCCAGCTCCCGTTCCGGGGACACTGAAGCTTTCTTT.

The V call is TRBV5-4, the J call TRBJ2-7, with TRBD1 matching over 8 bases. Germline CDR1 SGHNT, CDR2 YYREEE (reference sequence). CDR3 length: 14 residues. J lost 2 bases, V lost 0 bases, and 1 base had no gene match. The CDR3, as DNA: TGTGCCAGCAGCTTGGGACAGGGGCCCTACGAGCAGTACTTC. It specifies CASSLGQGPYEQYF.

This chain uses TRBV11-1 with TRBJ2-7, with D perhaps TRBD2 (5 bases). Trimming removed 5 bases from V and 0 bases from J, with 14 bases in between. This CDR3 is built from 15 residues. Per the germline V gene, CDR1 is SGHAT and CDR2 is FQDESV (reference sequence). The CDR3 sequence is CASSLGSRASYEQYF. DNA of the CDR3: TGTGCCAGCAGCCTGGGGAGCCGAGCCTCCTACGAGCAGTACTTC.

This clone is a singleton in its sample. The V and J genes are TRBV5-4 and TRBJ2-2; D remains unclear. Germline V gene lookup returns CDR1 SGHNT and CDR2 YYREEE (reference sequence). The CDR3 covers 14 residues. With 4 bases removed from V and 6 bases from J, the gap between germline ends came to 13 bases. The CDR3 spells CASSPYRGAGELFF. DNA for the CDR3: TGTGCCAGCAGCCCCTACCGAGGAGCCGGGGAGCTGTTTTTT.

The rearrangement joins TRBV19 to TRBJ1-5; TRBD1 matches 8 bases. J gave up 9 bases and V 4 bases, and 8 bases lay outside the gene matches. This CDR3 has 14 amino acids. In germline, CDR1 is LNHDA, CDR2 SQIVND (reference sequence). CDR3 nucleotides: TGTGCCAGTAGTACCGGACAGGGCGGTCGGCCCCAGCATTTT. As protein: CASSTGQGGRPQHF.

V and J are TRBV27 and TRBJ1-2, with D possibly being TRBD1 (6 bases). Germline lookup yields CDR1 MNHEY and CDR2 SMNVEV (reference sequence). V lost 5 bases to trimming and J lost 8 bases, with 15 bases between them. This CDR3 has 13 amino acids. The CDR3 sequence is CASSLRAGEGYTF. In DNA form, the CDR3 reads TGTGCCAGCAGTCTTCGCGCAGGGGAAGGCTACACCTTC.

This chain links TRBV27 with TRBJ2-7, with TRBD2 identical over 10 bases. Germline V gene lookup returns CDR1 MNHEY and CDR2 SMNVEV (reference sequence). This CDR3 contains 15 residues. J gave up 2 bases and V 6 bases, and 7 bases lay outside the gene matches. The DNA of the CDR3 is TGTGCCAGCAGACATAGTAGCGGGAGGCCCTACGAGCAGTACTTC. Protein product: CASRHSSGRPYEQYF.

The chain combines TRBV6-8 with TRBJ1-4; D may be TRBD1 (6 bases). The CDR3 runs to 15 residues. V was clipped by 6 bases and J by 5 bases, with 16 bases between them. Germline CDR1 reads MNHGY; CDR2 reads SAAAGT. CDR3 DNA sequence: TGTGCCAGCAGAGGGACAAGTACTTGGAATGAAAAACTGTTTTTT. Its translation is CASRGTSTWNEKLFF.

This clone was detected a few times. CDR3 loop: CASTRERTGGAEGNTEAFF. CDR3 sequence (DNA): TGTGCCAGTACCCGGGAGAGAACAGGGGGCGCGGAGGGGAACACTGAAGCTTTCTTT. The gene calls are TRBV19 and TRBJ1-1, with 9 bases identical to TRBD1. The CDR3 covers 19 residues. Trimming cost V 7 bases and J 1 base; bases outside gene matches: 19. Germline V lookup: CDR1 LNHDA, CDR2 SQIVND (reference sequence). The complete variable domain, with remaining parts taken from reference TRBV19 and TRBJ1-1, reads DGGITQSPKYLFRKEGQNVTLSCEQNLNHDAMYWYRQDPGQGLRLIYYSQIVNDFQKGDIAEGYSVSREKKESFPLTVTSAQKNPTAFYLCASTRERTGGAEGNTEAFFGQGTRLTVV.

The rearrangement links TRBV5-4 to TRBJ2-1, with 7 positions matching TRBD1. The CDR3 spans 14 residues. V gave up 4 bases and J gave up 4 bases; unmatched junction bases: 5. Germline CDR1 reads SGHNT; CDR2 reads YYREEE (reference sequence). CDR3 coding DNA: TGTGCCAGCAGCGTCGGGACAGTTTACAATGAGCAGTTCTTC. Residues: CASSVGTVYNEQFF.

This chain joins TRBV7-9 and TRBJ2-3; no reliable D call. V lost 5 bases to trimming and J lost 2 bases, with 17 bases between them. The CDR3 consists of 16 residues. The germline V gene has CDR1 SEHNR and CDR2 FQNEAQ (reference sequence). CDR3 DNA: TGTGCCAGCAGCCCTGTTGGCCTCTTCGTCACAGATACGCAGTATTTT. Translation: CASSPVGLFVTDTQYF.

The chain recombines TRBV6-5 with TRBJ2-1; 7 bases match TRBD2. Germline assignment: CDR1 MNHEY and CDR2 SVGAGI. The CDR3 extends over 14 amino acids. V shed 7 bases and J 4 bases; nucleotides not matched to a gene: 7. The CDR3 loop is CASNPGGPYNEQFF. The DNA for the CDR3 is TGTGCCAGCAACCCGGGAGGACCTTACAATGAGCAGTTCTTC.

This chain connects TRBV5-4 to TRBJ1-2; possibly TRBD1 for D (5 bases). Germline lookup yields CDR1 SGHNT and CDR2 YYREEE (reference sequence). The CDR3 is 16 amino acids. The germline V and J ends were trimmed by 4 bases and 4 bases, with 20 bases remaining between them. CDR3 loop: CASSGTSGIIGYGYTF. The CDR3 coding sequence is TGTGCCAGCAGCGGAACTTCAGGGATAATCGGCTATGGCTACACCTTC.